The present T cell receptor (beta chain) was sequenced within a study of shared clonotypes between healthy human individuals. Naive CD8 cells comprised CD45RO-negative, CCR7-positively selected cells, excluding terminally differentiated effector memory CD45RA+ cells. In its sample, this clone was seen once. The target antigen is unknown. General study results and limits: The authors sampled blood alone, and tissue repertoires likely differ. The donor pool, a small one, limited the genetic and exposure-history diversity represented.

CDR3 size: 14 residues. The V end lost 3 bases, the J end lost 6 bases, and 11 bases lay between the germline ends. The germline gives CDR1 PRHDT, CDR2 FYEKMQ (reference sequence). Replicate PCRs run on sorted subsets employed 200 ng DNA, around 27,000 T cell genomes. Libraries were prepared by immunoSEQ multiplex PCR; TCRdb keeps only in-frame clonotypes and omits some of them. The data show approximately 810,000 clones, with 80% to 95% seen just once and nearly 25% held by the top ten. The J gene is TRBJ2-2, the V gene TRBV13; no clear D. Sequenced material: naive CD8+ T cells sorted from blood. The clonotype comes from a man younger than 45 in good health. CDR3 coding DNA: TGTGCCAGCAGCTTGGCGGCCCGGGCCGGGGAGCTGTTTTTT. It yields the protein CASSLAARAGELFF.